Shown below are 21 T cell receptor beta chains from a single sample sequenced in a study of cytomegalovirus exposure and HLA in healthy donors. 60 Vbeta and 13 Jbeta primers were used in PCR. Libraries were prepared by immunoSEQ multiplex PCR; TCRdb keeps only in-frame clonotypes and omits some of them. The table shows around 100,000 clones, with around 83% occurring only once. The sequenced sample was PBMCs. Every receptor here comes from a woman aged 18-30 years in good health and CMV-seronegative.

This rearrangement joins TRBV19 to TRBJ1-2; no firm D call. Germline CDR1 and CDR2: LNHDA and SQIVND (reference sequence). This CDR3 is built from 12 residues. V gave up 4 bases and J gave up 2 bases, with 5 bases separating them. The CDR3 DNA follows: TGTGCCAGTAGTAGCAGAAACTATGGCTACACCTTC. It codes for CASSSRNYGYTF.

The count of this clone is one. The V and J genes are TRBV6-6 and TRBJ2-1; D uncertain. Germline V gives CDR1 MNHNY, CDR2 SVGAGI (reference sequence). Trimming took off 0 bases at V and 10 bases at J, with 7 bases between the two ends. The CDR3 has 12 residues. The CDR3 region has the DNA TGTGCCAGCAGTTACTCTGGTGGCGAGCAGTTCTTC. Translation gives CASSYSGGEQFF.

The chain couples TRBV28 to TRBJ2-4, with unresolved D. Germline CDR1 is MDHEN and CDR2 is SYDVKM. With 5 bases removed from V and 5 bases from J, the gap between germline ends came to 4 bases. The CDR3 extends over 11 amino acids. CDR3 sequence (DNA): TGTGCCAGCAGTCTTCAAAACATTCAGTACTTC. It specifies CASSLQNIQYF.

The V gene is TRBV5-1, the J gene TRBJ2-1, with a tentative D call TRBD1 (8 bases). The V gene lost 4 bases and the J gene lost 0 bases, with 17 bases spanning the gap. In germline, CDR1 is SGHRS, CDR2 YFSETQ. CDR3 length: 17 residues. CDR3 DNA: TGCGCCAGCAGCCCCGGACAGGGCGGGAGCTCCTACAATGAGCAGTTCTTC. Translation gives CASSPGQGGSSYNEQFF.

V and J are TRBV7-8 and TRBJ1-1; perhaps TRBD1 as D (5 bases). The germline V and J ends were trimmed by 5 bases and 6 bases, with 13 bases remaining between them. Per germline, CDR1 SGHVS and CDR2 FQNEAQ. This CDR3 is 13 amino acids long. CDR3 nucleotides: TGTGCCAGCAGCAACGTTGGGGGGGCTGAAGCTTTCTTT. It specifies CASSNVGGAEAFF.

This rearrangement joins TRBV7-2 to TRBJ2-5; TRBD2 agrees at 9 bases. Germline V gene lookup returns CDR1 SGHTA and CDR2 FQGNSA. Losses at the gene ends were 3 bases for V and 1 base for J; bases not matched to a gene: 6. The CDR3 extends over 16 amino acids. The CDR3 sequence is CASSLTSGWAQETQYF. CDR3 bases: TGTGCCAGCAGCTTGACTAGCGGTTGGGCCCAAGAGACCCAGTACTTC.

The V call is TRBV10-3, the J call TRBJ2-1; 8 positions match TRBD1. From germline, CDR1 is ENHRY and CDR2 SYGVKD. The CDR3 is 15 residues long. The V and J ends lost 6 bases and 5 bases, in that order; junction bases with no gene match: 9. The CDR3 spells CAIRTDRAADNEQFF. DNA for the CDR3: TGTGCCATCAGAACGGACAGGGCCGCCGACAATGAGCAGTTCTTC.

The J gene is TRBJ2-1, the V gene TRBV5-1; 14 positions agree with TRBD2. CDR1 SGHRS and CDR2 YFSETQ come from the germline V gene. The CDR3 covers 16 residues. After removal of 4 bases from V and 5 bases from J, the junction contained 5 bases not matched to a gene. In DNA, the CDR3 is TGCGCCAGCAGCCCTCGGACTAGCGGGGGGAACAATGAGCAGTTCTTC. Amino acid sequence: CASSPRTSGGNNEQFF.

A single count supports this clone. This chain connects TRBV11-2 to TRBJ2-4; 10 nucleotides align to TRBD2. The CDR3 extends over 15 amino acids. CDR1 and CDR2 from the germline V gene are SGHAT and FQNNGV. V trimming: 6 bases; J trimming: 7 bases; junction bases outside the gene matches: 9. CDR3 nucleotides: TGTGCCAGCAGGATGGAACTAGCGGGGTGGAACATTCAGTACTTC. Its protein product is CASRMELAGWNIQYF. The entire variable domain, with the rest obtained from reference TRBV11-2 and TRBJ2-4, is as follows: EAGVAQSPRYKIIEKRQSVAFWCNPISGHATLYWYQQILGQGPKLLIQFQNNGVVDDSQLPKDRFSAERLKGVDSTLKIQPAKLEDSAVYLCASRMELAGWNIQYFGAGTRLSVL.

The CDR3 region is CASSFSGGANNEQFF. The CDR3 coding sequence is TGCGCCAGCAGCTTTAGCGGGGGGGCTAACAATGAGCAGTTCTTC. V usage is TRBV5-1 and J usage is TRBJ2-1, with 11 nucleotides matching TRBD2. Trimming at V came to 2 bases and at J to 5 bases, leaving 3 bases not matched to a gene. Germline assignment: CDR1 SGHRS and CDR2 YFSETQ. The CDR3 has 15 residues.

V and J are TRBV7-3 and TRBJ2-1; D is perhaps TRBD1 (7 bases). V was shortened by 5 bases and J by 2 bases, with 16 bases between the two germline ends. This CDR3 is 16 amino acids long. Germline CDR1 SGHTA, CDR2 FQGTGA. In DNA, the CDR3 is TGTGCCAGCAGCCCCAGGCGGGACAGCCCCTACAATGAGCAGTTCTTC. Translation: CASSPRRDSPYNEQFF.

Points on this clone: Compared with germline, one end of the junction differs, possibly owing to a read error. The V gene is TRBV7-9, the J gene TRBJ1-1; a possible D gene is TRBD1 (5 bases). Germline V gene data show CDR1 as SEHNR and CDR2 as FQNEAQ (reference sequence). The CDR3 is 18 amino acids. The chain's CDR3 is CSSSLVGRGRIGNTEAFF. DNA of the CDR3: TGTTCCAGCAGCTTAGTAGGTAGGGGCCGGATTGGGAACACTGAAGCTTTCTTT.

The chain is built from TRBV7-6 and TRBJ1-2; TRBD1 is a possible D gene (6 bases). This CDR3 region has 13 residues. Trimming stripped 5 bases from V and 7 bases from J, with 14 bases between. Germline CDR1 reads SGHVS; CDR2 reads FNYEAQ. This CDR3 reads CASSPGAGRGYTF. The CDR3 DNA follows: TGTGCCAGCAGCCCAGGGGCAGGGCGTGGCTACACCTTC.

V is TRBV28 and J is TRBJ1-4; a weak D match, TRBD1 (5 bases). V gave up 2 bases and J gave up 8 bases, with 15 bases separating them. Germline values: CDR1 MDHEN, CDR2 SYDVKM. The length of the CDR3 is 15 residues. For the CDR3, the DNA is TGTGCCAGCAGTTTAGGTGGAGGGGACGAAGAAAAACTGTTTTTT. It is translated as CASSLGGGDEEKLFF.

This rearrangement joins TRBV9 to TRBJ2-3; 8 bases are a match to TRBD2. The CDR3 has 16 residues. The junction had 5 bases not matched to a gene; V was cut back by 0 bases and J by 2 bases. In germline, CDR1 is SGDLS, CDR2 YYNGEE. Here the CDR3 DNA reads TGTGCCAGCAGCGTAGCGAGCGGGGGCCTCACAGATACGCAGTATTTT. Encoded protein: CASSVASGGLTDTQYF.

V and J are TRBV19 and TRBJ2-5, with D maybe TRBD2 (5 bases). The assigned J gene may be wrong: the sequence end matches TRBJ2-7 better. The CDR3 is 14 residues long. Per the germline V gene, CDR1 is LNHDA and CDR2 is SQIVND (reference sequence). The CDR3 is CASSIPGISYEQYF. In nucleotides, the CDR3 is TGTGCCAGTAGTATCCCGGGGATCTCCTACGAGCAGTACTTC.

V gene TRBV27 combines with J gene TRBJ2-7; TRBD1 might be the D (7 bases). Between the trimmed V and J ends, which lost 2 bases and 0 bases, there was a span of 14 bases. The CDR3 has 16 residues. The germline V gene encodes CDR1 MNHEY and CDR2 SMNVEV (reference sequence). Here the CDR3 reads CASSLTPQGGSYEQYF. CDR3 nucleotide sequence: TGTGCCAGCAGTTTAACCCCGCAGGGGGGCTCCTACGAGCAGTACTTC.

The chain recombines TRBV4-1 with TRBJ2-3; TRBD1 is a possible D gene (5 bases). V was cut by 1 base and J by 7 bases, with 9 bases left in between. Germline CDR1 and CDR2: MGHRA and YSYEKL. The CDR3 is 13 amino acids. CDR3 residues: CASSQGTQNTQYF. The CDR3 coding sequence is TGCGCCAGCAGCCAAGGGACACAAAATACGCAGTATTTT.

The chain combines TRBV10-3 with TRBJ2-1; TRBD1 aligns across 7 bases. This CDR3 comprises 17 residues. Germline V CDR1 and CDR2: ENHRY, SYGVKD. V was pared by 7 bases and J by 1 base, with 13 bases of the junction left unmatched. The CDR3 is CAITFQNRGCSYNEQFF. The CDR3 DNA reads as TGTGCCATCACCTTTCAGAACAGGGGTTGTTCCTACAATGAGCAGTTCTTC.

The chain links TRBV6-5 to TRBJ1-6; perhaps TRBD1 as D (5 bases). Per germline, CDR1 MNHEY and CDR2 SVGAGI. This CDR3 spans 16 amino acids. The V end lost 0 bases, the J end lost 8 bases, and 14 bases lay between the germline ends. This chain's CDR3 is CASSYSGSGRDSPLHF. CDR3 DNA: TGTGCCAGCAGTTACTCGGGCAGTGGCAGGGATTCACCCCTCCACTTT.

The chain is built from TRBV7-9 and TRBJ2-5; 9 bases agree with TRBD1. The J call may be in error: the DNA end matches TRBJ2-7 better. The CDR3 sequence is 16 residues long. Germline assignment: CDR1 SEHNR and CDR2 FQNEAQ (reference sequence). CDR3 in DNA: TGTGCCAGCAGCAGGGGCTCCGGACAGGGGTATGGCGAGCAGTACTTC. This encodes CASSRGSGQGYGEQYF.